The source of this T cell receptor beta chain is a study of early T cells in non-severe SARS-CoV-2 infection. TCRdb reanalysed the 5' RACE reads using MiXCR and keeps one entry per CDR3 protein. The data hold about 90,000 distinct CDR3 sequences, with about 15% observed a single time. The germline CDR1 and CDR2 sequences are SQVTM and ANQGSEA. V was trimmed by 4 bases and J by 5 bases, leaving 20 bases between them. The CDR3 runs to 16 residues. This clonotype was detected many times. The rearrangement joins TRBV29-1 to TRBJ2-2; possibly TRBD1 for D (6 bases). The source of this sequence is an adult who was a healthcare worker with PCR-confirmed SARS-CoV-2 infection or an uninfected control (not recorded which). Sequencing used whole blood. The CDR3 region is CSVVDQDREYTGELFF. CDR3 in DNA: TGCAGCGTTGTAGACCAGGACAGAGAATATACCGGGGAGCTGTTTTTT.